The next 32 T cell receptor beta chains were all read from a single sample in a study of CD8+ T cells in alopecia areata (dated by TCRdb to between 2018 and 2020). The time point label of this sample denotes: baseline before oral tofacitinib. To prepare the library, the immunoSEQ multiplex PCR assay was applied. To provide template for TCR sequencing, every sample had RNA extracted and reverse transcribed into cDNA. Imported from immuneACCESS, the table was reduced by TCRdb to in-frame sequences with V and J called. These copies leave out some clones; in studies compared against another copy, an unresolved V gene accounts for under half, and the cause of the remainder is not known. Counted in this sample were roughly 150,000 clones; 75% to 90% of them appeared once. The top ten hold around 16% of the sample. Sequenced material: CD8+ T cells sorted from blood, taken at week 0. All receptors come from a human donor with alopecia areata.

The V call is TRBV5-6, the J call TRBJ2-2; D is undetermined. The CDR3 is 13 amino acids. Germline lookup yields CDR1 SGHDT and CDR2 YYEEEE. The V end was cut by 1 base, the J end by 4 bases, with 5 bases between. The CDR3 loop is CASSLSVTGELFF. The CDR3 DNA sequence: TGTGCCAGCAGCTTGTCAGTCACCGGGGAGCTGTTTTTT.

This clone has only a few counts. V gene TRBV29-1 combines with J gene TRBJ2-1; 16 bases fit TRBD2. Per germline, CDR1 SQVTM and CDR2 ANQGSEA. The length of the CDR3 is 14 residues. V lost 6 bases, J lost 9 bases, and 5 bases stayed unmatched. CDR3 loop: CSVTGTSGGVEQFF. The CDR3 DNA reads as TGCAGCGTAACCGGGACTAGCGGGGGGGTTGAGCAGTTCTTC.

This clone was seen only once. This chain links TRBV19 with TRBJ2-1, with 11 bases fitting TRBD2. This CDR3 is 13 amino acids long. The trim removed 5 bases at V and 7 bases at J, leaving 1 base unmatched. The germline gives CDR1 LNHDA, CDR2 SQIVND (reference sequence). This CDR3 is CASSLAGGNEQFF. The CDR3 coding sequence is TGTGCCAGTAGTTTAGCGGGGGGGAATGAGCAGTTCTTC.

This clone was detected a few times. Other DNA sequences in the sample encode the same CDR3. This chain links TRBV21-1 with TRBJ1-2; the D call in the table, TRBD1, was not verified against the DNA. TRBV21-1 is a pseudogene. The CDR3 runs 15 residues. Here the CDR3 reads CASSKEVGQDYGYTF. The CDR3 bases are TGTGCCAGCAGCAAAGAGGTGGGACAGGACTATGGCTACACCTTC.

The chain employs TRBV28 and TRBJ2-7; D tentatively reads TRBD1 or TRBD2 (6 bases each). Germline lookup yields CDR1 MDHEN and CDR2 SYDVKM. Trimming removed 5 bases at V and 4 bases at J, with 15 bases between. This CDR3 is 14 amino acids long. The CDR3 reads CASSPGDTIYEQYF. The CDR3 DNA follows: TGTGCCAGCAGTCCGGGGGACACAATATACGAGCAGTACTTC.

The chain has TRBV5-4 and TRBJ1-2; possibly TRBD1 for D (5 bases). Germline V gives CDR1 SGHNT, CDR2 YYREEE (reference sequence). V was clipped by 2 bases and J by 5 bases, with 10 bases between them. The CDR3 has 13 amino acids. CDR3 DNA: TGTGCCAGCAGCTTTGAAGGGGCTTATGGCTACACCTTC. Its protein is CASSFEGAYGYTF.

The chain employs TRBV4-1 and TRBJ1-1; 7 bases match TRBD1. V lost 2 bases to trimming and J lost 5 bases; unmatched junction nucleotides: 8. CDR3 length: 15 residues. Germline CDR1 reads MGHRA; CDR2 reads YSYEKL. The CDR3 bases are TGCGCCAGCAGCCAATATACAGGGGAGAGGACTGAAGCTTTCTTT. This sequence encodes CASSQYTGERTEAFF.

Comment on this clone: Other DNA sequences of this sample code for an identical CDR3. The rearrangement links TRBV4-1 to TRBJ2-7; D may be TRBD1 (5 bases). Germline V lookup: CDR1 MGHRA, CDR2 YSYEKL. V was pared by 0 bases and J by 1 base, with 7 bases between. There are 14 residues in the CDR3. CDR3 loop: CASSQEGLSYEQYF. CDR3 sequence (DNA): TGCGCCAGCAGCCAAGAGGGGCTGTCCTACGAGCAGTACTTC.

The genes are TRBV30 and TRBJ2-7; possible D gene TRBD2, 5 bases. Germline loops: CDR1 GTSNPN, CDR2 SVGIG (reference sequence). V lost 7 bases, J lost 0 bases, and 13 bases lay in between. The CDR3 covers 13 residues. CDR3 sequence: CAFRTLSSYEQYF. The CDR3, as DNA: TGTGCCTTCCGGACTCTTAGCTCCTACGAGCAGTACTTC.

The J gene is TRBJ2-7, the V gene TRBV5-4, with 8 nucleotides matching TRBD1. V shed 4 bases, J shed 1 base, and the junction held 7 bases outside the gene matches. Per germline, CDR1 SGHNT and CDR2 YYREEE (reference sequence). This CDR3 comprises 15 residues. CDR3 sequence reads: CASSLATGVSYEQYF. The CDR3 DNA sequence: TGTGCCAGCAGCCTCGCGACAGGGGTTTCCTACGAGCAGTACTTC.

This clone was detected once. The sample carries other DNA sequences with the same CDR3. The V gene is TRBV29-1, the J gene TRBJ2-1; the match to TRBD2 covers 15 bases. Germline CDR1 and CDR2: SQVTM and ANQGSEA. This CDR3 contains 15 residues. V was clipped by 3 bases and J by 4 bases; unmatched bases: 1. CDR3 sequence (DNA): TGCAGCGTTGAGGGACTAGCGGGGGGATACAATGAGCAGTTCTTC. Its protein is CSVEGLAGGYNEQFF.

The chain combines TRBV7-9 with TRBJ1-4; TRBD1 might be the D (6 bases). The CDR3 runs to 16 residues. Germline V gives CDR1 SEHNR, CDR2 FQNEAQ (reference sequence). V was cut by 4 bases and J by 4 bases, with 16 bases left in between. The CDR3 reads CASSSTSGGFNEKLFF. CDR3 DNA sequence: TGTGCCAGCAGCTCAACCTCGGGGGGCTTTAATGAAAAACTGTTTTTT.

The chain uses TRBV7-2 and TRBJ2-1; 8 bases are shared with TRBD2. The CDR3 loop spans 16 amino acids. Germline-derived CDR1 and CDR2 are SGHTA and FQGNSA. J was trimmed by 2 bases and V by 5 bases; bases with no gene match: 8. In DNA, the CDR3 is TGTGCCAGCAGCGATACTAGCGGCCACACCTACAATGAGCAGTTCTTC. Translating it yields CASSDTSGHTYNEQFF.

This chain links TRBV30 with TRBJ1-2; D unclear. This CDR3 is built from 11 residues. V was shortened by 4 bases and J by 8 bases, with 11 bases between the two germline ends. Germline values: CDR1 GTSNPN, CDR2 SVGIG (reference sequence). The CDR3 sequence: CAWTGPEGYTF. The CDR3 bases are TGTGCCTGGACAGGCCCCGAAGGCTACACCTTC.

This chain uses TRBV19 with TRBJ2-7; D is unresolved. Trimming removed 1 base at V and 7 bases at J, with 8 bases between. The CDR3 runs to 12 residues. Germline values: CDR1 LNHDA, CDR2 SQIVND (reference sequence). The CDR3 loop reads CASSIVGREQYF. Written as DNA, the CDR3 is TGTGCCAGTAGTATAGTAGGGCGGGAGCAGTACTTC.

The V call is TRBV27, the J call TRBJ2-4, with a possible D match to TRBD1 (6 bases). Between the trimmed V and J ends, which lost 3 bases and 2 bases, there was a span of 14 bases. The CDR3 covers 16 residues. Per germline, CDR1 MNHEY and CDR2 SMNVEV (reference sequence). CDR3 nucleotide sequence: TGTGCCAGCAGTTTTGTAGCTGGGGGCTCCAAAAACATTCAGTACTTC. Its translation is CASSFVAGGSKNIQYF.

The chain links TRBV7-4 to TRBJ2-5, with no clear D. The germline CDR1 and CDR2 sequences are SGHVT and SQSDAQ. The V and J ends lost 1 base and 7 bases respectively, with 13 bases between them. CDR3 length: 14 amino acids. CDR3 DNA sequence: TGTGCCAGCAGCTTAGGAGACTCCAAGACGACCCAGTACTTC. This translates into CASSLGDSKTTQYF.

The J gene is TRBJ2-3, the V gene TRBV27, with 11 positions matching TRBD2. Unmatched junction bases numbered 8, after V lost 3 bases and J lost 6 bases. Germline V gene sequence: CDR1 MNHEY, CDR2 SMNVEV (reference sequence). The CDR3 is made up of 16 amino acids. The CDR3 is CASSLRLAGGGDTQYF. CDR3 bases: TGTGCCAGCAGTTTGCGGCTAGCGGGAGGAGGGGATACGCAGTATTTT.

This chain uses TRBV4-1 with TRBJ1-4; D gene uncertain. The CDR3 extends over 17 amino acids. The V end lost 0 bases, the J end lost 0 bases, and 11 bases lay between the germline ends. CDR1 is MGHRA, CDR2 YSYEKL, per germline. The CDR3 bases are TGCGCCAGCAGCCAAGAAGTCCAAGGTGCAACTAATGAAAAACTGTTTTTT. It yields the protein CASSQEVQGATNEKLFF.

The chain carries TRBV13 and TRBJ2-1, with D unclear. Germline V gives CDR1 PRHDT, CDR2 FYEKMQ (reference sequence). The CDR3 runs to 12 residues. V dropped 5 bases and J dropped 6 bases, with 8 bases sitting between them. CDR3 in amino acids: CASSRVGNEQFF. Written as DNA, the CDR3 is TGTGCCAGCAGCCGAGTGGGCAATGAGCAGTTCTTC.

This clone was detected only once. CDR3 region: CASSPVDVGTGNQETQYF. CDR3 sequence (DNA): TGCGCCAGCAGCCCGGTAGACGTCGGGACAGGGAACCAAGAGACCCAGTACTTC. The chain is built from TRBV4-1 and TRBJ2-5, with 9 bases aligning to TRBD1. Trimming removed 4 bases from V and 0 bases from J; junction bases left unmatched: 12. CDR1 is MGHRA and CDR2 is YSYEKL in the germline V gene. This CDR3 spans 18 amino acids.

The chain uses TRBV5-6 and TRBJ2-1; D uncertain. Germline V gene data show CDR1 as SGHDT and CDR2 as YYEEEE. The CDR3 is made up of 14 amino acids. Trimming took 0 bases from V and 6 from J, leaving 10 bases between them. This CDR3 reads CASSLVGTVNEQFF. The DNA of the CDR3 is TGTGCCAGCAGCTTGGTAGGTACGGTCAATGAGCAGTTCTTC.

The chain links TRBV7-8 to TRBJ2-3; a weak D match, TRBD1 (6 bases). Trimming took 1 base from V and 6 from J, leaving 14 bases between them. The germline CDR1 and CDR2 sequences are SGHVS and FQNEAQ. The CDR3 consists of 15 residues. CDR3 nucleotide sequence: TGTGCCAGCAGCTTAGTTTCAGGGGCGCTGGATACGCAGTATTTT. This encodes CASSLVSGALDTQYF.

This chain links TRBV6-1 with TRBJ2-3; possibly TRBD2 for D (6 bases). The CDR3 totals 13 residues. In germline, CDR1 is MNHNS, CDR2 SASEGT. Trimming removed 0 bases from V and 9 bases from J, with 10 bases in between. DNA of the CDR3: TGTGCCAGCAGTGAAGCGGAGACTAGGACGCAGTATTTT. Its translation is CASSEAETRTQYF.

V gene TRBV19 combines with J gene TRBJ2-7; TRBD1 aligns across 8 bases. Germline CDR1 is LNHDA and CDR2 is SQIVND (reference sequence). This CDR3 contains 15 residues. The trim removed 0 bases at V and 4 bases at J, leaving 5 bases unmatched. The CDR3 bases are TGTGCCAGTAGTATAGATCCCGGGACAGGATACGAGCAGTACTTC. Translating it yields CASSIDPGTGYEQYF.

The rearrangement links TRBV6-1 to TRBJ1-1, with no clear D. V lost 3 bases, J lost 0 bases, and 5 bases lay in between. The CDR3 length is 13 residues. CDR1 and CDR2 (germline): MNHNS, SASEGT. The CDR3 coding sequence is TGTGCCAGCAGTGACAGCTTGAACACTGAAGCTTTCTTT. Its translation is CASSDSLNTEAFF.

This clone was observed a handful of times. J is TRBJ2-2 and V is TRBV30; maybe TRBD2 (5 bases). Germline-derived CDR1 and CDR2 are GTSNPN and SVGIG (reference sequence). Trimming cost V 2 bases and J 3 bases, with 13 bases left between them. This CDR3 has 15 residues. CDR3 residues: CAWSLSGSYTGELFF. CDR3 DNA sequence: TGTGCCTGGAGTTTATCGGGATCTTACACCGGGGAGCTGTTTTTT. Combining the CDR3 with reference TRBV30 and TRBJ2-2 gives the whole variable domain SQTIHQWPATLVQPVGSPLSLECTVEGTSNPNLYWYRQAAGRGLQLLFYSVGIGQISSEVPQNLSASRPQDRQFILSSKKLLLSDSGFYLCAWSLSGSYTGELFFGEGSRLTVL.

The CDR3 loop is CASRLAGAAYEQYF. In nucleotides, the CDR3 is TGTGCCAGTAGACTAGCGGGAGCAGCCTACGAGCAGTACTTC. The rearrangement uses TRBV19 and TRBJ2-7; 11 positions agree with TRBD2. CDR1 is LNHDA, CDR2 SQIVND, per germline (reference sequence). The CDR3 is 14 residues long. V lost 6 bases and J lost 2; bases outside the gene matches: 3.

The gene calls are TRBV7-9 and TRBJ2-1, with D maybe TRBD1 (8 bases). This CDR3 has 14 amino acids. Trimming left V 7 bases short and J 10 bases short, with 20 bases between. In germline, CDR1 is SEHNR, CDR2 FQNEAQ (reference sequence). This CDR3 is CASTTGGGYGEQFF. As DNA, the CDR3 is TGTGCCAGCACCACAGGGGGAGGGTATGGGGAGCAGTTCTTC.

In the case of this clone: The same CDR3 is also encoded by other DNA sequences in this sample. The chain couples TRBV27 to TRBJ2-3; a weak D match, TRBD2 (5 bases). The CDR3 has 11 residues. Germline V gene sequence: CDR1 MNHEY, CDR2 SMNVEV (reference sequence). V was clipped by 6 bases and J by 8 bases, with 9 bases between them. DNA of the CDR3: TGTGCCAGCAGCCCAGGAGGTACGCAGTATTTT. Translating gives CASSPGGTQYF.

Comment on this clone: At one of its ends the junction is not consistent with the germline gene, which may arise from a read error. This chain uses TRBV9 with TRBJ2-2; D possibly corresponds to TRBD2 (5 bases). Germline-derived CDR1 and CDR2 are SGDLS and YYNGEE. The CDR3 contains 16 residues. The CDR3 DNA reads TGTGCCAGCAGCGTAGCGCGGGTGCCGAACACCGGGGAGCCGTTTTTT. Amino acids: CASSVARVPNTGEPFF.

This chain uses TRBV29-1 with TRBJ2-3; 14 bases map to TRBD2. The ends lost 6 bases at V and 2 bases at J; junction bases unmatched: 4. The germline gives CDR1 SQVTM, CDR2 ANQGSEA. The CDR3 runs 15 residues. The chain's CDR3 is CSVGLAGDDTDTQYF. In DNA, the CDR3 is TGCAGCGTGGGACTAGCGGGGGACGACACAGATACGCAGTATTTT.